Following are 27 T cell receptor beta chains from one sample sequenced in a study of cytomegalovirus exposure and HLA in healthy donors. PCR primers comprised 60 Vbeta and 13 Jbeta primers. Assay used: immunoSEQ multiplex PCR; TCRdb lists only in-frame clones, some missing. Its listing shows around 71,000 clones. Material for sequencing was PBMCs. Receptor source: a woman aged 25-40 years in good health and CMV-seronegative.

With regard to this clone: Other DNA sequences in the same sample also yield this CDR3. This chain joins TRBV5-1 and TRBJ1-4; 7 nucleotides agree with TRBD1. CDR3 length equals 14 residues. In germline, CDR1 is SGHRS, CDR2 YFSETQ. Losses at the gene ends were 4 bases for V and 2 bases for J; bases not matched to a gene: 2. The CDR3 reads CASSRDSTNEKLFF. Written as DNA, the CDR3 is TGCGCCAGCAGCCGGGACAGTACTAATGAAAAACTGTTTTTT.

V gene TRBV4-3 combines with J gene TRBJ1-2; D may be TRBD1 (6 bases). This CDR3 is 16 amino acids long. CDR1 is LGHNA, CDR2 YSLEER, per germline. Trimming took off 5 bases at V and 2 bases at J, with 18 bases between the two ends. CDR3 sequence (DNA): TGCGCCAGCAGCGAGAGAGGGGAGCAGGGGAACTATGGCTACACCTTC. It is translated as CASSERGEQGNYGYTF.

The V call is TRBV15, the J call TRBJ2-7, with D possibly matching TRBD1 (6 bases). The CDR3 runs 15 residues. V was cut by 1 base and J by 3 bases, with 13 bases left in between. CDR1 and CDR2 from the germline V gene are LNHNV and YYDKDF (reference sequence). CDR3 residues: CATSRGGPQGYEQYF. CDR3 DNA sequence: TGTGCCACCAGCAGAGGGGGGCCCCAAGGCTACGAGCAGTACTTC.

The J gene is TRBJ2-1, the V gene TRBV6-5; 9 nucleotides line up with TRBD2. The junction had 3 bases not matched to a gene; V was cut back by 4 bases and J by 14 bases. Germline V gene lookup returns CDR1 MNHEY and CDR2 SVGAGI. CDR3 size: 11 residues. CDR3 loop: CASSLAGVEFF. The CDR3 bases are TGTGCCAGCAGTTTAGCGGGGGTAGAGTTCTTC.

The chain carries TRBV28 and TRBJ1-5; weak D call: TRBD1 (6 bases). The V end was cut by 6 bases, the J end by 2 bases, with 14 bases between. This CDR3 has 15 residues. CDR1 is MDHEN, CDR2 SYDVKM, per germline. The CDR3 region is CASRSGGAGNQPQHF. As DNA, the CDR3 is TGTGCCAGCAGGTCGGGGGGCGCCGGCAATCAGCCCCAGCATTTT.

V and J are TRBV11-3 and TRBJ2-7; D perhaps matches TRBD2 (7 bases). Germline V CDR1 and CDR2: SGHNT, YENEEA. V lost 4 bases to trimming and J lost 6 bases, with 28 bases between them. This CDR3 spans 18 amino acids. The CDR3 here is CASSSTTPLGGREGEQYF. The CDR3 nucleotides are TGTGCCAGCAGCTCTACCACCCCCCTGGGGGGCAGGGAGGGCGAGCAGTACTTC.

The chain joins TRBV4-1 to TRBJ2-7; TRBD1 aligns across 7 bases. This CDR3 is built from 15 residues. V shed 4 bases, J shed 1 base, and the junction held 7 bases outside the gene matches. Per the germline V gene, CDR1 is MGHRA and CDR2 is YSYEKL. CDR3 nucleotide sequence: TGCGCCAGCAGCCGGGTTGGGACAGTTTCCTACGAGCAGTACTTC. Its translation is CASSRVGTVSYEQYF.

V and J are TRBV7-2 and TRBJ2-1; 7 positions match TRBD2. Germline CDR1 SGHTA, CDR2 FQGNSA. V lost 1 base and J lost 4; bases outside the gene matches: 7. The CDR3 runs 16 residues. The CDR3 reads CASSLVWGGTYNEQFF. The CDR3 nucleotides are TGTGCCAGCAGCTTAGTTTGGGGGGGAACATACAATGAGCAGTTCTTC.

This rearrangement joins TRBV7-2 to TRBJ2-1, with TRBD2 matching 9 bases. Germline values: CDR1 SGHTA, CDR2 FQGNSA. The CDR3 is made up of 15 amino acids. The V gene end was trimmed by 1 base and the J gene end by 7 bases; junction bases not matched to a gene: 5. CDR3 DNA: TGTGCCAGCAGCTTAGAAGCGGGGGGTCGGAATGAGCAGTTCTTC. As protein: CASSLEAGGRNEQFF.

V is TRBV18 and J is TRBJ1-5; possibly TRBD1 for D (6 bases). Per germline, CDR1 KGHSH and CDR2 LQKENI. Trimming stripped 5 bases from V and 10 bases from J, with 21 bases between. The CDR3 consists of 15 residues. The CDR3 region has the DNA TGTGCCAGCTCAACAGGGCTAGGAGCAATCAGCCCCCAGCATTTT. It codes for CASSTGLGAISPQHF.

The chain combines TRBV7-9 with TRBJ1-1; a weak D match, TRBD1 (6 bases). CDR3 length: 14 residues. Germline values: CDR1 SEHNR, CDR2 FQNEAQ (reference sequence). V was cut by 1 base and J by 1 base, with 7 bases left in between. The CDR3 is CASSLEGQNTEAFF. CDR3 sequence (DNA): TGTGCCAGCAGCTTAGAGGGACAGAACACTGAAGCTTTCTTT.

The V and J genes are TRBV6-1 and TRBJ1-4; D gene uncertain. Trimming took 2 bases from V and 6 from J, leaving 16 bases between them. Germline values: CDR1 MNHNS, CDR2 SASEGT. The CDR3 consists of 16 residues. The CDR3: CASSERAGGWDEKLFF. CDR3 coding DNA: TGTGCCAGCAGTGAAAGGGCGGGAGGTTGGGATGAAAAACTGTTTTTT.

The rearrangement links TRBV14 to TRBJ1-4; tentatively, D is TRBD1 (5 bases). V shed 8 bases and J shed 2 bases, with 12 bases lying between them. The CDR3 runs 14 residues. Germline CDR1 SGHDN, CDR2 FVKESK. CDR3 sequence: CASWYRGTNEKLFF. CDR3 bases: TGTGCCAGCTGGTATAGGGGCACTAATGAAAAACTGTTTTTT.

J is TRBJ2-7 and V is TRBV4-2; 7 bases line up with TRBD1. Germline V CDR1 and CDR2: LGHNA, YNFKEQ. The CDR3 length is 14 residues. The V and J ends lost 2 bases and 2 bases, in that order; junction bases with no gene match: 3. CDR3 amino acids: CASSQTGDPYEQYF. CDR3 DNA sequence: TGTGCCAGCAGCCAAACAGGGGACCCCTACGAGCAGTACTTC.

The chain employs TRBV2 and TRBJ1-3, with 7 bases lining up with TRBD1. The CDR3 spans 14 residues. V shed 7 bases and J 4 bases; nucleotides not matched to a gene: 7. Germline V CDR1 and CDR2: SNHLY, FYNNEI. CDR3 bases: TGTGCCAGCAAAACAGGGGCGCAAGGAAACACCATATATTTT. This gives the protein CASKTGAQGNTIYF. The whole variable domain, remainder taken from reference TRBV2 and TRBJ1-3, is EPEVTQTPSHQVTQMGQEVILRCVPISNHLYFYWYRQILGQKVEFLVSFYNNEISEKSEIFDDQFSVERPDGSNFTLKIRSTKLEDSAMYFCASKTGAQGNTIYFGEGSWLTVV.

The chain recombines TRBV7-2 with TRBJ2-7; 16 nucleotides line up with TRBD2. The germline V gene has CDR1 SGHTA and CDR2 FQGNSA. The CDR3 consists of 16 residues. V was clipped by 5 bases and J by 8 bases; unmatched bases: 9. The CDR3 bases are TGTGCCAGCAGCGTTCCCGGGACTAGCGGGGGGGCCCAGCAGTACTTC. Residues: CASSVPGTSGGAQQYF.

This chain connects TRBV6-5 to TRBJ2-3, with TRBD1 identical over 7 bases. Germline V CDR1 and CDR2: MNHEY, SVGAGI. J gave up 6 bases and V 4 bases, and 13 bases lay outside the gene matches. The CDR3 length is 16 residues. This chain's CDR3 is CASSSPGQVGLDTQYF. DNA of the CDR3: TGTGCCAGCAGTTCGCCTGGACAGGTGGGATTGGATACGCAGTATTTT.

The chain has TRBV7-9 and TRBJ1-6; 7 nucleotides match TRBD1. V dropped 1 base and J dropped 8; count of bases not matched to a gene: 2. Germline CDR1 is SEHNR and CDR2 is FQNEAQ (reference sequence). There are 14 residues in the CDR3. CDR3 coding DNA: TGTGCCAGCAGCTTAGTCAGGGGGGATTCACCCCTCCACTTT. Translation: CASSLVRGDSPLHF. Variable domain in full (rest from reference TRBV7-9 and TRBJ1-6): DTGVSQNPRHKITKRGQNVTFRCDPISEHNRLYWYRQTLGQGPEFLTYFQNEAQLEKSRLLSDRFSAERPKGSFSTLEIQRTEQGDSAMYLCASSLVRGDSPLHFGNGTRLTVT.

Note on this clone: The junction departs from the called germline gene at one end, perhaps through a read error. The V and J genes are TRBV7-7 and TRBJ1-1; 8 nucleotides agree with TRBD1. This CDR3 comprises 18 residues. Germline V gene data show CDR1 as SSHAT and CDR2 as FNYEAQ (reference sequence). CDR3 in DNA: TGTGCTAGCAGCTTAGCCCTACTGGACAGGGAGTCAGGCACTGAAGCTTTCTTT. Protein sequence: CASSLALLDRESGTEAFF.

The chain carries TRBV10-3 and TRBJ2-7; 9 positions agree with TRBD1. Germline V CDR1 and CDR2: ENHRY, SYGVKD. V lost 7 bases to trimming and J lost 6 bases; unmatched junction nucleotides: 4. The CDR3 runs to 12 residues. The CDR3 is CAITGQGSEQYF. CDR3 DNA sequence: TGTGCCATCACCGGACAGGGGAGCGAGCAGTACTTC.

This sequence joins TRBV19 and TRBJ2-7, with 8 bases matching TRBD1. This CDR3 contains 14 residues. Germline CDR1 reads LNHDA; CDR2 reads SQIVND (reference sequence). After removal of 4 bases from V and 9 bases from J, the junction contained 11 bases not matched to a gene. CDR3 loop: CASSTTGTGKVQYF. CDR3 in DNA: TGTGCCAGTAGTACTACCGGGACAGGAAAAGTGCAGTACTTC.

V usage is TRBV6-5 and J usage is TRBJ2-5; 10 bases line up with TRBD2. CDR1 and CDR2 from the germline V gene are MNHEY and SVGAGI. This CDR3 has 15 residues. V dropped 7 bases and J dropped 5; count of bases not matched to a gene: 10. In DNA form, the CDR3 reads TGTGCCAGCAATTCTGAGGCTAGCGGGGGTGAGACCCAGTACTTC. As protein: CASNSEASGGETQYF.

The CDR3, as DNA: TGTGCCAGCAGTTACTCGCGGCAGGGATATGAAAAACTGTTTTTT. Its protein product is CASSYSRQGYEKLFF. The gene calls are TRBV6-5 and TRBJ1-4, with D perhaps TRBD1 (5 bases). This CDR3 region has 15 residues. Germline V gives CDR1 MNHEY, CDR2 SVGAGI. V was cut by 0 bases and J by 6 bases, with 11 bases left in between.

This sequence joins TRBV4-1 and TRBJ2-2; unclear D gene. V lost 3 bases to trimming and J lost 6 bases, with 11 bases between them. CDR3 size: 14 residues. Per the germline V gene, CDR1 is MGHRA and CDR2 is YSYEKL. CDR3 sequence (DNA): TGCGCCAGCAGCCAGATCCGGGTGGCCGGGGAGCTGTTTTTT. Amino acids: CASSQIRVAGELFF.

The genes are TRBV18 and TRBJ1-2; 8 bases match TRBD1. Trimming at V came to 2 bases and at J to 7 bases, leaving 3 bases not matched to a gene. This CDR3 region has 13 residues. CDR1 and CDR2 from the germline V gene are KGHSH and LQKENI. CDR3 loop: CASSPTRGPGYTF. The CDR3 DNA sequence: TGTGCCAGCTCACCAACCAGGGGGCCTGGCTACACCTTC.

The J gene is TRBJ1-1, the V gene TRBV25-1; D call uncertain. The germline V and J ends were trimmed by 5 bases and 0 bases, with 7 bases remaining between them. Germline CDR1 reads MGHDK; CDR2 reads SYGVNS. This CDR3 has 13 residues. The CDR3 DNA follows: TGTGCCAGCAGTCCCCCTATGAACACTGAAGCTTTCTTT. Translation gives CASSPPMNTEAFF.

V and J are TRBV27 and TRBJ2-1; 11 bases fit TRBD2. With V trimmed by 2 bases and J by 6 bases, 6 bases remained unmatched. Germline CDR1 and CDR2: MNHEY and SMNVEV (reference sequence). The CDR3 spans 16 residues. This CDR3 reads CASSLVLAGGPNEQFF. DNA of the CDR3: TGTGCCAGCAGTTTAGTCCTAGCGGGGGGACCCAATGAGCAGTTCTTC.